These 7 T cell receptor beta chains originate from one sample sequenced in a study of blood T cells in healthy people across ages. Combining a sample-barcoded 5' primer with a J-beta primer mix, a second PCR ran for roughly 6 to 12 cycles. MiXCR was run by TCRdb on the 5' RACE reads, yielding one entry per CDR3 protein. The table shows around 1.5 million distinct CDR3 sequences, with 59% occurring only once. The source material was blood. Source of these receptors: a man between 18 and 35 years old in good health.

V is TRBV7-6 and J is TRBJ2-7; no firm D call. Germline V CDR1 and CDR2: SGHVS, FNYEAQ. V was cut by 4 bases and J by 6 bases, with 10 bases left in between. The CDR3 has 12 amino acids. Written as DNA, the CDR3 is TGTGCCAGCAGCTCCCAATCGTTCGAGCAGTACTTC. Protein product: CASSSQSFEQYF.

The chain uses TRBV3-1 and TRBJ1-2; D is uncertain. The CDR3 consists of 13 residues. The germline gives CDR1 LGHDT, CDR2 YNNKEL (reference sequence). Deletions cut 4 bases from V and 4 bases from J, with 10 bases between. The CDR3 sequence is CASSPDGIYGYTF. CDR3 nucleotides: TGTGCCAGCAGCCCCGACGGAATCTATGGCTACACCTTC.

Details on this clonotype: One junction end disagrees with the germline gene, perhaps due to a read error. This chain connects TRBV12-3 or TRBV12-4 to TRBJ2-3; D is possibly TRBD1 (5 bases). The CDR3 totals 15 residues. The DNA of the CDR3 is TGTGCCAGCGTCCCCACAGGACGCAGTGCAGATGCGCAGTATTTT. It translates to CASVPTGRSADAQYF.

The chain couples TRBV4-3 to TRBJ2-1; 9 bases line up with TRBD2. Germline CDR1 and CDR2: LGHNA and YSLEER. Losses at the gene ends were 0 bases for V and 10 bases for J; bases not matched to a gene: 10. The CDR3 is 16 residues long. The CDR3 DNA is TGCGCCAGCAGCCAAGATTCAGCGGGGGGCCTGTGGGAGCAGTTCTTC. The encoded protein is CASSQDSAGGLWEQFF.

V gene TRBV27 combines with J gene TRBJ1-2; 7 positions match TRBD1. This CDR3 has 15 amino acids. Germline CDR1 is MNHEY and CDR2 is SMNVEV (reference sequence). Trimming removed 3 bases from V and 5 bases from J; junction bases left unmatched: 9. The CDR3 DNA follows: TGTGCCAGCAGTTTTACAGGGGCCTACTCTTATGGCTACACCTTC. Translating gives CASSFTGAYSYGYTF.

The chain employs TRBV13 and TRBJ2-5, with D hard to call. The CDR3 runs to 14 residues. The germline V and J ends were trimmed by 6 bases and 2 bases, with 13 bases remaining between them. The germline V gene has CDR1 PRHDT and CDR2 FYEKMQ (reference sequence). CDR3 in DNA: TGTGCCAGCAGTCCAAGAACAGCACAAGAGACCCAGTACTTC. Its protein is CASSPRTAQETQYF. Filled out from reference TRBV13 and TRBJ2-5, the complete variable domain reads AAGVIQSPRHLIKEKRETATLKCYPIPRHDTVYWYQQGPGQDPQFLISFYEKMQSDKGSIPDRFSAQQFSDYHSELNMSSLELGDSALYFCASSPRTAQETQYFGPGTRLLVL.

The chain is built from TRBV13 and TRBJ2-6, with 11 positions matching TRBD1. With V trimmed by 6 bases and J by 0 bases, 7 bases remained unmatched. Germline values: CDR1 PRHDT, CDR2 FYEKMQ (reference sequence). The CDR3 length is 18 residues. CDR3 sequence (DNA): TGTGCCAGCAGTCCTTCCGGGACAGGGGGCTCTGGGGCCAACGTCCTGACTTTC. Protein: CASSPSGTGGSGANVLTF.